This is a list of T cell receptor beta chains from one sample in a study of naive and memory T cell subsets. From the UMI-ligation and nested PCR reads, TCRdb called clonotypes with MiXCR, one entry per CDR3 protein. The top ten clones hold about 0.14% of a sample with 140,000 to 150,000 distinct CDR3 sequences, 17% of them seen once. The specimen was naive CD4+ T cells from blood. These receptors were obtained from a human donor in good health. Both conserved end residues are part of each CDR3. Each record gives: clone size, V gene, D gene, J gene, CDR3 DNA, CDR3 protein. D genes are given only for firm matches. Size tells how often a clone was seen (once, few, many) or the class of an expanded clone, and some rows leave it out.

NA,TRBV6-2/TRBV6-3,NA,TRBJ2-7,TGTGCCAGCAGTTACTCGGGACCGCACTACGAGCAGTACTTC,CASSYSGPHYEQYF
once,TRBV20-1,TRBD2,TRBJ2-7,TGCAGTGCTAGAAGGGAGGGGAACTCCTACGAGCAGTACTTC,CSARREGNSYEQYF
few,TRBV28,NA,TRBJ2-3,TGTGCCAGCAGTCAGCAACCAGATACGCAGTATTTT,CASSQQPDTQYF
many,TRBV30,NA,TRBJ2-7,TGTGCCTGGAGCCCGGACCTCCTCGAGCAGTACTTC,CAWSPDLLEQYF
NA,TRBV10-3,NA,TRBJ2-2,TGTGCCATCAGCGGGCTTAACACCGGGGAGCTGTTTTTT,CAISGLNTGELFF
few,TRBV6-2/TRBV6-3,NA,TRBJ1-1,TGTGCCAGCAGTTACCCGAGGGGGGTGAACACTGAAGCTTTCTTT,CASSYPRGVNTEAFF
few,TRBV9,TRBD2,TRBJ2-3,TGTGCCAGCAGCGCGTTGACCATCGGGACTAGCGGGAGTCCTAGCACAGATACGCAGTATTTT,CASSALTIGTSGSPSTDTQYF
few,TRBV7-6,NA,TRBJ2-1,TGTGCCAGCAGCTTAACCTACCGGGGGAATGAGCAGTTCTTC,CASSLTYRGNEQFF
few,TRBV9,TRBD2,TRBJ2-1,TGTGCCAGCAGCCCACGGACTAGCGGGAGGTACAATGAGCAGTTCTTC,CASSPRTSGRYNEQFF
once,TRBV14,NA,TRBJ2-5,TGTGCCAGCAGCCAAGACGCAGGGCTCCAAGAGACCCAGTACTTC,CASSQDAGLQETQYF
NA,TRBV3-1,NA,TRBJ2-2,TGTGCCAGCAGCTTCCGGGCCTCATCCGGGGAGCTGTTTTTT,CASSFRASSGELFF
few,TRBV4-2,TRBD2,TRBJ2-1,TGTGCCAGCAGCCAAGAGGGGGGGAATCACTACAATGAGCAGTTCTTC,CASSQEGGNHYNEQFF
NA,TRBV10-3,NA,TRBJ2-5,TGTGCCATCAGTGGTGGGCAGAACCAAGAGACCCAGTACTTC,CAISGGQNQETQYF
many,TRBV15,NA,TRBJ1-4,TGTGCCACCAGCAGAGTTGCGGCATACGAAAAACTGTTTTTT,CATSRVAAYEKLFF
few,TRBV12-3/TRBV12-4,NA,TRBJ1-3,TGTGCCAGCAGTAGGGGCTCCGCTGGAAACACCATATATTTT,CASSRGSAGNTIYF
few,TRBV10-1,NA,TRBJ1-5,TGCGCCAGCAGGCGGGGGCCTAGCAATCAGCCCCAGCATTTT,CASRRGPSNQPQHF
many,TRBV7-2,NA,TRBJ2-7,TGTGCCAGCAGCCCTGACAGCTCCTACGAGCAGTACTTC,CASSPDSSYEQYF
NA,TRBV7-9,NA,TRBJ1-2,TGTGCCAGCAGCTTAGGACTCCGACAGACTGACAACTATGGCTACACCTTC,CASSLGLRQTDNYGYTF
NA,TRBV28,NA,TRBJ2-1,TGTGCCAGCAGTTTAGCTGGCAGGGTCTTTTACAATGAGCAGTTCTTC,CASSLAGRVFYNEQFF
many,TRBV28,NA,TRBJ2-3,TGTGCCAGCACCCGCCCACGACTATTCACTAGCACAGATACGCAGTATTTT,CASTRPRLFTSTDTQYF
NA,TRBV2,TRBD1,TRBJ2-5,TGTGCCAGCAGGCGACAGGGGCTTGAAGAGACCCAGTACTTC,CASRRQGLEETQYF
NA,TRBV29-1,NA,TRBJ2-5,TGCAGCGTATCCCGAGAGACCCAGTACTTC,CSVSRETQYF
NA,TRBV6-5,TRBD1,TRBJ2-7,TGTGCCAGCAGTCGAACGACAGGGTGGTACGAGCAGTACTTC,CASSRTTGWYEQYF
NA,TRBV5-6,TRBD1,TRBJ2-7,TGTGCCAGCAGCCTCAGGACAGGCCTTAGCTCCTACGAGCAGTACTTC,CASSLRTGLSSYEQYF
NA,TRBV18,TRBD2,TRBJ2-7,TGTGCCAGCTCGCCCACCCCCAGCGGGAGGGCCTACGAGCAGTACTTC,CASSPTPSGRAYEQYF
few,TRBV6-5,TRBD1,TRBJ1-4,TGTGCCAGCAGTTACCAGGGACAGGGGAATGAAAAACTGTTTTTT,CASSYQGQGNEKLFF